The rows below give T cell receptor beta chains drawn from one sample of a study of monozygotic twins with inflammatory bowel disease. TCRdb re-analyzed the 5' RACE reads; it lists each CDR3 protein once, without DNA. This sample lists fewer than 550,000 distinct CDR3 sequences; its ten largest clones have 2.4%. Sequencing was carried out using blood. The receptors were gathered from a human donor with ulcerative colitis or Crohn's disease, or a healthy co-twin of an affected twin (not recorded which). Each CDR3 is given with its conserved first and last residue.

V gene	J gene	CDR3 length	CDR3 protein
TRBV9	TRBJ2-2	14	CASSPGWNTGELFF
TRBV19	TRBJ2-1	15	CASSGTPKAYNEQFF
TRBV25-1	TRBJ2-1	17	CASSGTSGWSSYNEQFF
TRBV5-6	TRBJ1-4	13	CASSFKGNEKLFF
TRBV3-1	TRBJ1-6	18	CASSRTGGGPERNSPLHF
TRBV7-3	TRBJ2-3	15	CASSPFVGTSDTQYF
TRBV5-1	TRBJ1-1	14	CASTDDRLGGEAFF
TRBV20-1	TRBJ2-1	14	CSASSAVSYNEQFF
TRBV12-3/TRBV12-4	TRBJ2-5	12	CASSTGPRTQYF
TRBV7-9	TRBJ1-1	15	CASSRGQGQNTEAFF
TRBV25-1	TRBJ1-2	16	CASSPWSEGGAGGYTF
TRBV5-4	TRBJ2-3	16	CASSALMVALTDTQYF
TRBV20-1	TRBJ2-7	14	CSAVGTSHSYEQYF
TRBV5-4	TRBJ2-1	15	CASSQPGLVGNEQFF
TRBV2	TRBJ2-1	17	CASRGLAREPHYNEQFF
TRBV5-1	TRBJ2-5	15	CASSPWTGAKETQYF
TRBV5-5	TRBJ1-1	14	CASSSGPRNTEAFF
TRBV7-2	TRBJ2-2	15	CASSLEGANTGELFF
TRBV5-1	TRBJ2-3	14	CASSLSGEGDTQYF
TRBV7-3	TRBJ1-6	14	CASSLNGPNSPLHF
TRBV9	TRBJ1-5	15	CASSVAGYSNQPQHF
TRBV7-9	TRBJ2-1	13	CASSPPINNEQFF
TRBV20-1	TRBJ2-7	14	CSASGAEASYEQYF
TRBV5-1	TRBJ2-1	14	CASSWTGGGNEQFF
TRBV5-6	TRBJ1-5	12	CASSLIGQPQHF
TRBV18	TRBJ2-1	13	CASSPPTSNEQFF
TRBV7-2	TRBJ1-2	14	CASSLDGQGYGYTF
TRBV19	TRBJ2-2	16	CASSNRQGSNTGELFF
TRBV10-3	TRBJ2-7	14	CAISDLRESNEQYF
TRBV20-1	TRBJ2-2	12	CSFGGNTGELFF
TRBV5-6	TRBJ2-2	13	CASSLMGVGELFF
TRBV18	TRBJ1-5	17	CASSRLNRATENQPQHF
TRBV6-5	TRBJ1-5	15	CASSYQTVGNQPQHF
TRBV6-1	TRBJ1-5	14	CASSGSRGNQPQHF
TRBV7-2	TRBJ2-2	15	CASRVTLVFTGELFF
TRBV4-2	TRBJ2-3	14	CASSQGIKADTQYF
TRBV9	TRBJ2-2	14	CASRDRRNTGELFF